This TCR beta chain was identified during a study of T cell responses to AZD1222 COVID-19 vaccine. Findings and limits, study-wide: Possibly, clonal diversity was underestimated; donors were largely white British and included more females.

Of note for this clone: As yet, its antigen is unknown.

The CDR3 totals 13 residues. Trimming removed 2 bases from V and 6 bases from J; junction bases left unmatched: 4. Germline V gene lookup returns CDR1 MGHDK and CDR2 SYGVNS. Repertoires were generated with immunoSEQ multiplex PCR, while TCRdb's copy carries only in-frame clones and drops some. The sample yields around 180,000 clones, roughly nine tenths seen once. The chain uses TRBV25-1 and TRBJ2-7; 7 bases are a match to TRBD1. Sequenced here: peripheral blood, sampled on day 0 of AZD1222 vaccination. The clonotype comes from an adult in good health. The CDR3 reads CASSEGNRGEQYV. CDR3 sequence (DNA): TGTGCCAGCAGTGAAGGAAACAGGGGCGAGCAGTACGTC.